The 9 T cell receptor beta chains presented below share a single source sample, sequenced in a study of PD-L1 blockade in urothelial cancer. The data were produced by immunoSEQ multiplex PCR, yet TCRdb's version contains in-frame clones alone and is incomplete. The table has about 100,000 clones, about nine tenths seen once. Sequenced here: PBMCs, sampled around atezolizumab (anti-PD-L1) treatment. The receptor source for this set is a woman of 80 years or more with urothelial cancer.

The rearrangement joins TRBV15 to TRBJ2-1, with unresolved D. Germline V CDR1 and CDR2: LNHNV, YYDKDF (reference sequence). The CDR3 has 15 amino acids. Trimming stripped 0 bases from V and 4 bases from J, with 10 bases between. The CDR3 reads CATSRDRSIYNEQFF. The CDR3 nucleotides are TGTGCCACCAGCAGAGATCGGTCGATATACAATGAGCAGTTCTTC.

The chain uses TRBV5-6 and TRBJ1-1; D unresolved. The CDR3 has 12 amino acids. The germline CDR1 and CDR2 sequences are SGHDT and YYEEEE. V lost 1 base to trimming and J lost 5 bases, with 6 bases between them. CDR3 nucleotide sequence: TGTGCCAGCAGCTTGTTCGGGACTGAAGCTTTCTTT. Protein sequence: CASSLFGTEAFF.

V gene TRBV6-1 combines with J gene TRBJ2-5; D remains ambiguous. The CDR3 totals 14 residues. Germline V CDR1 and CDR2: MNHNS, SASEGT. V was shortened by 1 base and J by 5 bases, with 11 bases between the two germline ends. In DNA, the CDR3 is TGTGCCAGCAGTGAAGGGAGTGCGCGGGAGACCCAGTACTTC. This gives the protein CASSEGSARETQYF.

This clone has just one count. The chain joins TRBV18 to TRBJ2-1, with 8 bases aligning to TRBD2. In germline, CDR1 is KGHSH, CDR2 LQKENI. V trimming: 0 bases; J trimming: 6 bases; junction bases outside the gene matches: 7. The CDR3 length is 16 residues. The DNA of the CDR3 is TGTGCCAGCTCACCACCGAATCCGGGAGGGTTCAATGAGCAGTTCTTC. It is translated as CASSPPNPGGFNEQFF.

This rearrangement joins TRBV2 to TRBJ2-1, with D possibly TRBD2 on 6 matching bases. CDR3 length equals 14 residues. Germline V gene data show CDR1 as SNHLY and CDR2 as FYNNEI. Trimming pared 6 bases from V and 4 bases from J, leaving 13 bases between. The chain's CDR3 is CASRGAGIYNEQFF. CDR3 DNA: TGTGCCAGCAGAGGAGCGGGCATTTACAATGAGCAGTTCTTC.

This sequence joins TRBV5-4 and TRBJ1-2; 8 bases map to TRBD1. Germline loops: CDR1 SGHNT, CDR2 YYREEE (reference sequence). The CDR3 extends over 15 amino acids. Losses at the gene ends were 4 bases for V and 6 bases for J; bases not matched to a gene: 11. The CDR3 region is CASSPGGSTGDGYTF. The CDR3, as DNA: TGTGCCAGCAGCCCCGGGGGGTCGACAGGGGATGGCTACACCTTC.

This clone has only one observation. The chain joins TRBV19 to TRBJ1-1; 7 positions match TRBD1. The CDR3 extends over 14 amino acids. V shed 4 bases, J shed 1 base, and the junction held 3 bases outside the gene matches. Germline V gene data show CDR1 as LNHDA and CDR2 as SQIVND (reference sequence). The CDR3 sequence: CASSNYRGNTEAFF. CDR3 nucleotide sequence: TGTGCCAGTAGTAATTACAGGGGGAACACTGAAGCTTTCTTT.

This chain connects TRBV4-2 to TRBJ2-1; 9 bases align to TRBD2. CDR1 is LGHNA, CDR2 YNFKEQ, per germline. V gave up 1 base and J gave up 6 bases; unmatched junction bases: 1. The CDR3 loop spans 14 amino acids. The CDR3 sequence is CASSQGLAVNEQFF. CDR3 sequence (DNA): TGTGCCAGCAGCCAAGGACTAGCGGTCAATGAGCAGTTCTTC.

The V and J genes are TRBV30 and TRBJ2-7; D is ambiguous. This CDR3 is built from 12 residues. Germline V CDR1 and CDR2: GTSNPN, SVGIG (reference sequence). CDR3 sequence: CAFRVADHEQYF. The CDR3 region has the DNA TGTGCATTCCGGGTCGCGGATCACGAGCAGTACTTC.